This paragraph reports one TCR beta chain. The data were taken from a study of T cell changes during pregnancy in multiple sclerosis. Using immunoSEQ multiplex PCR, the repertoire was profiled, and TCRdb retains in-frame clones only, with some absent. Among about 59,000 clones listed, nearly 95% were seen once. Germline assignment: CDR1 SQVTM and CDR2 ANQGSEA. This CDR3 region has 14 residues. Germline trimming cut 3 bases from V and 5 bases from J; bases unmatched to any gene: 9. The TCR originated in a female donor with multiple sclerosis, enrolled in a pregnancy study. Sequenced material: CD8+ T cells from peripheral blood mononuclear cells, taken in the third trimester of pregnancy. The chain uses TRBV29-1 and TRBJ2-7; 8 bases fit TRBD1. The chain's CDR3 is CSVEERDRSHEQYF. CDR3 bases: TGCAGCGTTGAGGAAAGGGACAGGTCCCACGAGCAGTACTTC.